The 3 T cell receptor beta chains below were found in one sample sequenced in a study of tumor and adjacent non-tumor tissue in lung cancer. Three rounds of nested PCR, following a modified ARM-PCR protocol, produced the TCRbeta library. TCRdb redid the calling of the multiplex PCR reads with MiXCR, one entry per CDR3 protein. There are about 110,000 distinct CDR3 sequences in the sample; 84% occur only once, and roughly 20% lies in the top ten. RNA was extracted from bulk tissue without any cell sorting. The sequenced material came from lung tumor tissue. These receptors were collected from a man between 65 and 85 years old with non-small cell lung cancer.

In this sample, this clonotype turned up many times. The chain couples TRBV6-6 to TRBJ2-7; 7 nucleotides agree with TRBD1. This CDR3 contains 13 residues. V lost 7 bases to trimming and J lost 6 bases; unmatched junction nucleotides: 9. Germline lookup yields CDR1 MNHNY and CDR2 SVGAGI (reference sequence). CDR3 in DNA: TGTGCCAGCAACAACAGCCCAGGGGGCGAGCAGTACTTC. This sequence encodes CASNNSPGGEQYF.

The chain has TRBV6-1 and TRBJ2-1; no clear D. In germline, CDR1 is MNHNS, CDR2 SASEGT. The CDR3 has 13 residues. V was pared by 7 bases and J by 9 bases, with 16 bases between. Here the CDR3 DNA reads TGTGCCAGCATCTGTAACTTCCTGCGTGAGCAGTTCTTC. Its protein is CASICNFLREQFF.

On this clonotype itself: At one end the junction does not follow the germline gene, possibly because of a read error. The rearrangement links TRBV10-2 to TRBJ2-5, with a tentative D call TRBD2 (6 bases). This CDR3 has 16 residues. The germline CDR1 and CDR2 sequences are WSHSY and SAAADI. CDR3 in amino acids: CVTQGGATRGRETHYF. CDR3 bases: TGTGTCACCCAGGGAGGTGCAACGAGGGGTAGGGAGACCCATTACTTC.